A single sample gave rise to the 11 T cell receptor beta chains below, sequenced in a study of blood T cell repertoires in COVID-19. Produced via immunoSEQ multiplex PCR; TCRdb's table is partial and in-frame only. The table has about 380,000 clones, 85% seen once; the top ten hold under 4%. Sequencing was done on a sample of peripheral blood. The receptors were gathered from a woman aged 18-29 years with acute or convalescent COVID-19.

V and J are TRBV6-5 and TRBJ2-7; D not resolved. V gave up 7 bases and J gave up 0 bases, with 16 bases separating them. CDR1 is MNHEY and CDR2 is SVGAGI in the germline V gene. The CDR3 has 15 residues. The CDR3 reads CASNSGSTRSYEQYF. In nucleotides, the CDR3 is TGTGCCAGCAACTCAGGCTCAACCCGCTCCTACGAGCAGTACTTC.

This clone turned up a few times. The chain combines TRBV5-4 with TRBJ1-2; D gene uncertain. The CDR3 has 15 amino acids. The germline V gene has CDR1 SGHNT and CDR2 YYREEE (reference sequence). The germline V and J ends were trimmed by 0 bases and 6 bases, with 15 bases remaining between them. This CDR3 is CASSLDEDRGDGYTF. For the CDR3, the DNA is TGTGCCAGCAGCTTGGATGAGGACCGCGGGGATGGCTACACCTTC.

The V call is TRBV27, the J call TRBJ2-7; 10 positions agree with TRBD1. The junction had 13 bases not matched to a gene; V was cut back by 6 bases and J by 2 bases. Germline CDR1 MNHEY, CDR2 SMNVEV (reference sequence). This CDR3 region has 17 residues. CDR3 DNA sequence: TGTGCCAGCAGGAAGAAAAAGGGGACAGGGGTCCCCTACGAGCAGTACTTC. Its protein is CASRKKKGTGVPYEQYF.

The chain uses TRBV9 and TRBJ1-5, with D perhaps TRBD1 (5 bases). The germline V gene encodes CDR1 SGDLS and CDR2 YYNGEE. V lost 6 bases and J lost 4, with 17 bases in between. This CDR3 region has 15 residues. DNA for the CDR3: TGTGCCAGCACTAGGGGTGACAGCTTAAATCAGCCCCAGCATTTT. As protein: CASTRGDSLNQPQHF. Full variable domain (rest looked up from reference TRBV9 and TRBJ1-5): DSGVTQTPKHLITATGQRVTLRCSPRSGDLSVYWYQQSLDQGLQFLIQYYNGEERAKGNILERFSAQQFPDLHSELNLSSLELGDSALYFCASTRGDSLNQPQHFGDGTRLSIL.

The J gene is TRBJ1-5, the V gene TRBV19, with 9 positions matching TRBD1. Germline V gene data show CDR1 as LNHDA and CDR2 as SQIVND (reference sequence). V shed 9 bases, J shed 7 bases, and the junction held 19 bases outside the gene matches. The CDR3 is 17 residues long. DNA for the CDR3: TGTGCCAGACTCTTAAGGGGACAGGGCGGTTTCTGGCAGCCCCAGCATTTT. Translating gives CARLLRGQGGFWQPQHF. Looking up the rest from reference TRBV19 and TRBJ1-5 gives the full variable domain: DGGITQSPKYLFRKEGQNVTLSCEQNLNHDAMYWYRQDPGQGLRLIYYSQIVNDFQKGDIAEGYSVSREKKESFPLTVTSAQKNPTAFYLCARLLRGQGGFWQPQHFGDGTRLSIL.

V usage is TRBV19 and J usage is TRBJ2-2; 7 bases match TRBD1. The CDR3 totals 14 residues. The ends lost 10 bases at V and 3 bases at J; junction bases unmatched: 8. Germline loops: CDR1 LNHDA, CDR2 SQIVND (reference sequence). CDR3 residues: CATNRQGDTGELFF. CDR3 nucleotide sequence: TGTGCCACGAATAGACAGGGAGACACCGGGGAGCTGTTTTTT.

V gene TRBV11-2 combines with J gene TRBJ2-3, with 9 nucleotides matching TRBD1. CDR3 length: 16 residues. From germline, CDR1 is SGHAT and CDR2 FQNNGV. The V and J ends lost 2 bases and 3 bases, in that order; junction bases with no gene match: 6. CDR3 region: CASSLTPGQGTDTQYF. CDR3 DNA sequence: TGTGCCAGCAGCTTAACCCCGGGACAGGGAACAGATACGCAGTATTTT.

This sequence joins TRBV6-5 and TRBJ1-6, with D possibly being TRBD1 (5 bases). Trimming left V 8 bases short and J 6 bases short, with 8 bases between. The germline V gene has CDR1 MNHEY and CDR2 SVGAGI. This CDR3 is 12 amino acids long. Written as DNA, the CDR3 is TGTGCCAGCCGGCAGGGTAATTCACCCCTCCACTTT. It translates to CASRQGNSPLHF.

This chain links TRBV7-2 with TRBJ1-6; D perhaps matches TRBD1 (6 bases). There are 15 residues in the CDR3. Germline V gives CDR1 SGHTA, CDR2 FQGNSA. The V gene lost 2 bases and the J gene lost 7 bases, with 12 bases spanning the gap. In nucleotides, the CDR3 is TGTGCCAGCAGCTTAAACAGGGCAGGGAATTCACCCCTCCACTTT. Translating it yields CASSLNRAGNSPLHF.

The chain combines TRBV11-2 with TRBJ1-2; 7 nucleotides agree with TRBD1. After removal of 6 bases from V and 7 bases from J, the junction contained 11 bases not matched to a gene. The CDR3 is 14 residues long. Germline CDR1 is SGHAT and CDR2 is FQNNGV. CDR3 amino acids: CASREGGQRVGYTF. CDR3 sequence (DNA): TGTGCCAGCAGGGAGGGGGGACAGCGAGTTGGCTACACCTTC.

This chain links TRBV9 with TRBJ2-5; D is perhaps TRBD2 (6 bases). This CDR3 spans 15 amino acids. Trimming stripped 0 bases from V and 5 bases from J, with 14 bases between. The germline gives CDR1 SGDLS, CDR2 YYNGEE. CDR3 sequence (DNA): TGTGCCAGCAGCGTAGGGGGACTCCAAGGGGAGACCCAGTACTTC. This sequence encodes CASSVGGLQGETQYF.